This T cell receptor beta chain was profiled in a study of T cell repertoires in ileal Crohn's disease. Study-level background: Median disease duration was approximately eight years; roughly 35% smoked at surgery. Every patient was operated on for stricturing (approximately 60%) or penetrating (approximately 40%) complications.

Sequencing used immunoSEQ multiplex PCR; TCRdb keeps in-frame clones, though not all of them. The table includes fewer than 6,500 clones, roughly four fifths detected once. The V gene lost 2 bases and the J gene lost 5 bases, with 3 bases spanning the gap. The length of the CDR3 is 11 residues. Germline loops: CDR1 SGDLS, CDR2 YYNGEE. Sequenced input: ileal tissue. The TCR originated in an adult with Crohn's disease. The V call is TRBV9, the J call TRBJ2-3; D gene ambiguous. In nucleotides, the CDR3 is TGTGCCAGCAGCGTTAGAGATACGCAGTATTTT. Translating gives CASSVRDTQYF. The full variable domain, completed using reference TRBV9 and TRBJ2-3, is DSGVTQTPKHLITATGQRVTLRCSPRSGDLSVYWYQQSLDQGLQFLIQYYNGEERAKGNILERFSAQQFPDLHSELNLSSLELGDSALYFCASSVRDTQYFGPGTRLTVL.